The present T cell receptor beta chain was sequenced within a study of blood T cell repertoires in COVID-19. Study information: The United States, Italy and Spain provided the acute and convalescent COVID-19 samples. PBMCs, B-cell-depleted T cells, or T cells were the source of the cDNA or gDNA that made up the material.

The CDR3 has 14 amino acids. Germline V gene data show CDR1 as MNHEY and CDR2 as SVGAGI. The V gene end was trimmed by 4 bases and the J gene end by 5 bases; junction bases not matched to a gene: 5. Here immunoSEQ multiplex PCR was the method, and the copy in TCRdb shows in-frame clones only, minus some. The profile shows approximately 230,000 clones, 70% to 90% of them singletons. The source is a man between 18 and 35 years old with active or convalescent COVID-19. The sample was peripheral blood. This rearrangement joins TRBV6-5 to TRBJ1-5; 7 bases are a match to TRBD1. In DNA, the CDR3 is TGTGCCAGCAGTTGGACAGGATCTGATCAGCCCCAGCATTTT. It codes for CASSWTGSDQPQHF.